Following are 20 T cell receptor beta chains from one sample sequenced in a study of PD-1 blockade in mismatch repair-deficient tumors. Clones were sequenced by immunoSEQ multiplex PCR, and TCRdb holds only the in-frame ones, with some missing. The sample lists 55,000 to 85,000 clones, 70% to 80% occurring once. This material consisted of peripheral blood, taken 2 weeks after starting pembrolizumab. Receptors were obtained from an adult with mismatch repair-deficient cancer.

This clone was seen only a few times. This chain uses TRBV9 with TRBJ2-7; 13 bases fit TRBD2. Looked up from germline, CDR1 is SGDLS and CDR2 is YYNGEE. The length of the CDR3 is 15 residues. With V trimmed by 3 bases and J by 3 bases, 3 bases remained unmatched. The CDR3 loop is CASSGGLAGNYEQYF. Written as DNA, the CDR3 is TGTGCCAGCAGCGGGGGACTAGCGGGAAACTACGAGCAGTACTTC.

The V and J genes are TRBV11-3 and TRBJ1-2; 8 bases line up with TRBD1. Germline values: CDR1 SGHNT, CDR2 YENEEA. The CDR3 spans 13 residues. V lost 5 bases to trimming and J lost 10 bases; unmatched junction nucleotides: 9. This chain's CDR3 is CASSPGQGTDYTF. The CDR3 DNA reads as TGTGCCAGCAGCCCCGGACAGGGAACTGACTACACCTTC.

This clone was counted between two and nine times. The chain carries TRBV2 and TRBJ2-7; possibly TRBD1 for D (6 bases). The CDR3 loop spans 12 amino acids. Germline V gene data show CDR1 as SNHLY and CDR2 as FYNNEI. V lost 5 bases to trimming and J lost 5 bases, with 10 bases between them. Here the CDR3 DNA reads TGTGCCAGCAGTTGGGACACCCACGAGCAGTACTTC. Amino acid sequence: CASSWDTHEQYF.

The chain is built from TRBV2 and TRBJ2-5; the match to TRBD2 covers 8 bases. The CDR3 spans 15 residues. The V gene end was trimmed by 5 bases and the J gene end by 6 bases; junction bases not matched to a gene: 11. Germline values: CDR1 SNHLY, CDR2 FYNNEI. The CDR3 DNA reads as TGTGCCAGCAGTCCCGGGACTAGAGGGATTCAGACCCAGTACTTC. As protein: CASSPGTRGIQTQYF.

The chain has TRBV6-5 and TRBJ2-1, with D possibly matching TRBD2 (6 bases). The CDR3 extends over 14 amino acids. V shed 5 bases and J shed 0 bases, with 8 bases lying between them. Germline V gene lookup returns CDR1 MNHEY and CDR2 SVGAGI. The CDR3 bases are TGTGCCAGCAGTCGGGAGAGCTCCTACAATGAGCAGTTCTTC. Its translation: CASSRESSYNEQFF.

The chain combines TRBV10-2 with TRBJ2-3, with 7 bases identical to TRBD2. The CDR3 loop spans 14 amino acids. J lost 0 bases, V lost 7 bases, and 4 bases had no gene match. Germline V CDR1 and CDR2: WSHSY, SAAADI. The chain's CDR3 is CASNQRGSTDTQYF. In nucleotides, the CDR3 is TGCGCCAGCAATCAGCGGGGCAGCACAGATACGCAGTATTTT.

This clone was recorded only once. CDR3 loop: CASSLDGETQYF. The CDR3 nucleotides read TGTGCCAGCAGCTTAGATGGGGAGACCCAGTACTTC. This sequence joins TRBV11-3 and TRBJ2-5, with D uncertain. CDR1 and CDR2 (germline): SGHNT, YENEEA. The CDR3 runs to 12 residues. Trimming took 0 bases from V and 5 from J, leaving 4 bases between them.

The CDR3 region is CASSSGGSSYNEQFF. The CDR3 DNA is TGTGCCAGCAGTTCAGGGGGTAGCTCCTACAATGAGCAGTTCTTC. The rearrangement uses TRBV6-6 and TRBJ2-1, with TRBD1 identical over 7 bases. This CDR3 spans 15 amino acids. Germline V lookup: CDR1 MNHNY, CDR2 SVGAGI (reference sequence). J was trimmed by 0 bases and V by 4 bases; bases with no gene match: 3.

The CDR3 DNA reads as TGTGCCTGGAGTATTGGCTACGAGCAGTACTTC. Protein: CAWSIGYEQYF. This chain uses TRBV30 with TRBJ2-7; D not certain. The CDR3 spans 11 residues. Trimming cost V 2 bases and J 3 bases, with 5 bases left between them. The germline CDR1 and CDR2 sequences are GTSNPN and SVGIG (reference sequence).

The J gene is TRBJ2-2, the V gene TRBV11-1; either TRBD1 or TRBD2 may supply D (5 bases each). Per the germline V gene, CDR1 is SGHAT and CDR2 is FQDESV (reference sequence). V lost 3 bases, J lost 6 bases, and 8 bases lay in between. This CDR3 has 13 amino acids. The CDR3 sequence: CASSFEGPGELFF. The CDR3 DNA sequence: TGTGCCAGCAGCTTTGAGGGACCCGGGGAGCTGTTTTTT.

CDR3 in amino acids: CASSYLDGGEQYF. The CDR3 DNA reads as TGTGCCAGTAGCTACTTGGACGGAGGAGAGCAGTACTTC. This chain uses TRBV19 with TRBJ2-7, with TRBD2 as a possible D gene (5 bases). The CDR3 is made up of 13 amino acids. Germline CDR1 and CDR2: LNHDA and SQIVND (reference sequence). Between the trimmed V and J ends, which lost 6 bases and 7 bases, there was a span of 16 bases.

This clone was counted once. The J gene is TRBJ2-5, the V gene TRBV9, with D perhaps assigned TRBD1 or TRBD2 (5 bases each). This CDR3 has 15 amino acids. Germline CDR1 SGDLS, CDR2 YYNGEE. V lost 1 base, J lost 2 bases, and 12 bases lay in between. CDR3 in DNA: TGTGCCAGCAGCGTATTTGAGGGGCAGCAAGAGACCCAGTACTTC. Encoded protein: CASSVFEGQQETQYF.

DNA of the CDR3: TGTGCCAGCAGCAAGGACATCTACTATGGCTACACCTTC. This sequence encodes CASSKDIYYGYTF. The V call is TRBV27, the J call TRBJ1-2; D is possibly TRBD1 (5 bases). CDR3 size: 13 residues. Germline lookup yields CDR1 MNHEY and CDR2 SMNVEV (reference sequence). Trimming cost V 6 bases and J 3 bases, with 11 bases left between them.

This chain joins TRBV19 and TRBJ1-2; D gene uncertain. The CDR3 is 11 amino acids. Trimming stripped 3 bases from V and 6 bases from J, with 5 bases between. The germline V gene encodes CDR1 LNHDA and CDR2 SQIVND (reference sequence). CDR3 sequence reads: CASSIGDGYTF. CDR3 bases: TGTGCCAGTAGTATCGGCGATGGCTACACCTTC.

The DNA for the CDR3 is TGTGCCAGCAGCCTAGGACTAGCGGGAACTGAGCAGTTCTTC. It specifies CASSLGLAGTEQFF. The rearrangement links TRBV9 to TRBJ2-1; 12 positions match TRBD2. The CDR3 contains 14 residues. Germline assignment: CDR1 SGDLS and CDR2 YYNGEE. J lost 9 bases, V lost 4 bases, and 5 bases had no gene match.

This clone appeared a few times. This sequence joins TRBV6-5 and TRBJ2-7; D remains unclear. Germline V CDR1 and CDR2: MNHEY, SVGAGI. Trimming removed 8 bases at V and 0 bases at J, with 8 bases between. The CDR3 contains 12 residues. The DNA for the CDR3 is TGTGCCAGCTCGGCCAGCTCCTACGAGCAGTACTTC. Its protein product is CASSASSYEQYF.

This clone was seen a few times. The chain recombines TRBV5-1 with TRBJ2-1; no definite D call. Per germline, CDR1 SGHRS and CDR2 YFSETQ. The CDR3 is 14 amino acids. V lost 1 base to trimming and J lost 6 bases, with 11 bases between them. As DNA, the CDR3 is TGCGCCAGCAGCTTGTTGGGAAGAGGCAATGAGCAGTTCTTC. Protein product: CASSLLGRGNEQFF.

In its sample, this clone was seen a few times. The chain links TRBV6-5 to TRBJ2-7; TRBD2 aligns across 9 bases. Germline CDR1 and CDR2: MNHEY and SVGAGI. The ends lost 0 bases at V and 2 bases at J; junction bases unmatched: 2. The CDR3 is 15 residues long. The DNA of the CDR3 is TGTGCCAGCAGTTACTCGGCGGGAGGGGCCTACGAGCAGTACTTC. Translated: CASSYSAGGAYEQYF.

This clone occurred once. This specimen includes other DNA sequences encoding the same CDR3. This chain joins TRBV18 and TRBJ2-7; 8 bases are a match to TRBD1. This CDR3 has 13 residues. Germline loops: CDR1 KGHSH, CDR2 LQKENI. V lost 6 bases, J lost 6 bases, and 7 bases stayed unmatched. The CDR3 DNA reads TGTGCCAGCTCCCCTGGACAGGGCGCCGAGCAGTACTTC. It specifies CASSPGQGAEQYF.

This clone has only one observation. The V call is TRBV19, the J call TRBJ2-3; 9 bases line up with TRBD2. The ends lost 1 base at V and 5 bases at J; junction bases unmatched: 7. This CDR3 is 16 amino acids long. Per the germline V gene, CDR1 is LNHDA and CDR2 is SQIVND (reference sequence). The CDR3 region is CASSIGIAGAGDTQYF. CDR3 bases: TGTGCCAGTAGTATAGGAATAGCGGGAGCGGGAGATACGCAGTATTTT.